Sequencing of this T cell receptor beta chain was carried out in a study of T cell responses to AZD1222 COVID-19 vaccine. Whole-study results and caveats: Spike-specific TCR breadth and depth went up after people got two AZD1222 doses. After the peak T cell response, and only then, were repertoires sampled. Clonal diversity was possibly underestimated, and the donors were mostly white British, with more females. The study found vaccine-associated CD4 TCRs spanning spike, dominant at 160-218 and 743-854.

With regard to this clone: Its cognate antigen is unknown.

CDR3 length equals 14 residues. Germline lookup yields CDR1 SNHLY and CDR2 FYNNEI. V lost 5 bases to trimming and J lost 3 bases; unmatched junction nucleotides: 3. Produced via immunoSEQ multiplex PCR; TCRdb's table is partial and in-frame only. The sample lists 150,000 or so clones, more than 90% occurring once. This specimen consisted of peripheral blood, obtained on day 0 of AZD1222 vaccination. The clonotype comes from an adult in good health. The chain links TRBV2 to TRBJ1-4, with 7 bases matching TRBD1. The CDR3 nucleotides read TGTGCCAGCAGTTTGGGGACAGCTAATGAAAAACTGTTTTTT. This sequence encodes CASSLGTANEKLFF.